The 9 T cell receptor beta chains in this list originate from one sample, sequenced in a study of OX40 agonist ivuxolimab in advanced cancers. Sequenced by immunoSEQ multiplex PCR; TCRdb stores in-frame clones only, minus some. The table includes about 47,000 clones, approximately 81% detected once. The specimen was CD4+ or CD8+ T cells sorted from blood, collected in a trial of the OX40 agonist ivuxolimab. Every receptor here comes from an adult with an advanced solid tumor such as melanoma, head and neck, liver or kidney cancer.

V usage is TRBV5-5 and J usage is TRBJ2-5; D gene uncertain. Germline V gene data show CDR1 as SGHKS and CDR2 as YYEKEE (reference sequence). Trimming took 1 base from V and 1 from J, leaving 8 bases between them. The CDR3 loop spans 14 amino acids. This CDR3 is CASSLSPLQETQYF. The CDR3 DNA follows: TGTGCCAGCAGCTTGAGCCCCCTCCAAGAGACCCAGTACTTC.

The chain joins TRBV28 to TRBJ1-2, with 10 bases matching TRBD1. V lost 8 bases, J lost 4 bases, and 10 bases stayed unmatched. The CDR3 length is 15 residues. The germline CDR1 and CDR2 sequences are MDHEN and SYDVKM. The CDR3 reads CASARETGGGYGYTF. For the CDR3, the DNA is TGTGCCAGCGCTAGGGAGACAGGGGGCGGCTATGGCTACACCTTC.

The V and J genes are TRBV7-9 and TRBJ2-7; no reliable D call. Trimming cost V 1 base and J 6 bases, with 10 bases left between them. Per the germline V gene, CDR1 is SEHNR and CDR2 is FQNEAQ (reference sequence). This CDR3 is built from 13 residues. In DNA, the CDR3 is TGTGCCAGCAGCTTAGGTGGTGCAGCCGAGCAGTACTTC. Amino acids: CASSLGGAAEQYF.

This clone was counted only a few times. The chain has TRBV30 and TRBJ2-7, with D unresolved. This CDR3 comprises 12 residues. Germline lookup yields CDR1 GTSNPN and CDR2 SVGIG (reference sequence). V lost 0 bases to trimming and J lost 5 bases, with 8 bases between them. The CDR3: CAWSVATNEQYF. CDR3 nucleotides: TGTGCCTGGAGTGTAGCCACCAACGAGCAGTACTTC.

This sequence joins TRBV7-8 and TRBJ1-2, with 7 bases that match TRBD1. Unmatched junction bases numbered 10, after V lost 4 bases and J lost 5 bases. The CDR3 loop spans 15 amino acids. Germline V CDR1 and CDR2: SGHVS, FQNEAQ. CDR3 bases: TGTGCCAGCAGCTCCCGGGAGGGGGCGCGATATGGCTACACCTTC. Protein product: CASSSREGARYGYTF.

V and J are TRBV6-1 and TRBJ2-7, with 9 positions matching TRBD1. The germline V gene has CDR1 MNHNS and CDR2 SASEGT. The CDR3 length is 13 residues. V shed 8 bases, J shed 7 bases, and the junction held 9 bases outside the gene matches. CDR3 coding DNA: TGTGCCAGCCCGACAGGGGGTTTGTGGGAGCAGTACTTC. This gives the protein CASPTGGLWEQYF.

This clone was counted between two and nine times. The sample contains more than one DNA sequence encoding this CDR3. The chain recombines TRBV19 with TRBJ1-5; perhaps TRBD1 as D (5 bases). Trimming stripped 3 bases from V and 0 bases from J, with 9 bases between. The V gene's germline CDR1 is LNHDA and CDR2 SQIVND (reference sequence). The CDR3 totals 15 residues. CDR3 coding DNA: TGTGCCAGTAGTATTACAGGCTATAGCAATCAGCCCCAGCATTTT. As protein: CASSITGYSNQPQHF.

The chain carries TRBV6-5 and TRBJ2-2; 12 bases are a match to TRBD2. This CDR3 region has 16 residues. CDR1 is MNHEY and CDR2 is SVGAGI in the germline V gene. J lost 6 bases, V lost 0 bases, and 2 bases had no gene match. The CDR3 DNA follows: TGTGCCAGCAGTTACTCCCCTAGCGGGAGGGCCGGGGAGCTGTTTTTT. This gives the protein CASSYSPSGRAGELFF.

This clone was recorded only once. The genes are TRBV4-1 and TRBJ2-4; D is perhaps TRBD1 (6 bases). CDR3 length equals 15 residues. V shed 0 bases and J shed 7 bases, with 13 bases lying between them. Germline-derived CDR1 and CDR2 are MGHRA and YSYEKL. The CDR3 protein is CASSQDGGRRNIQYF. In DNA form, the CDR3 reads TGCGCCAGCAGCCAAGATGGGGGCAGGAGGAACATTCAGTACTTC.